The present entry profiles one TCR beta chain with its context. This sample was taken from a study of blood T cell repertoires in COVID-19. Overall study context: Sources were T cells, B-cell-depleted T cells, or PBMCs; the material itself was cDNA or gDNA.

V lost 4 bases to trimming and J lost 8 bases; unmatched junction nucleotides: 15. The CDR3 runs to 16 residues. CDR1 and CDR2 (germline): SGHDN, FVKESK. Authors' processing steps: Counts of nucleated cells, estimated from reference gene primer amplification, were obtained. Sequencing used immunoSEQ multiplex PCR; TCRdb keeps in-frame clones, though not all of them. V and J calls and clone size are given by that table; D and trimming were obtained from the DNA. The sample contains around 86,000 clones, 87% of which appear only once. The sequenced material came from peripheral blood. V gene TRBV14 combines with J gene TRBJ1-2; 8 bases line up with TRBD1. This clonotype was obtained from a woman over 75 with acute or convalescent COVID-19. This chain's CDR3 is CASSPRALTGVHGYTF. CDR3 DNA: TGTGCCAGCAGCCCCCGAGCCCTGACAGGGGTTCACGGCTACACCTTC. The full variable domain, in which reference TRBV14 and TRBJ1-2 provide the parts outside the CDR3, is EAGVTQFPSHSVIEKGQTVTLRCDPISGHDNLYWYRRVMGKEIKFLLHFVKESKQDESGMPNNRFLAERTGGTYSTLKVQPAELEDSGVYFCASSPRALTGVHGYTFGSGTRLTVV.